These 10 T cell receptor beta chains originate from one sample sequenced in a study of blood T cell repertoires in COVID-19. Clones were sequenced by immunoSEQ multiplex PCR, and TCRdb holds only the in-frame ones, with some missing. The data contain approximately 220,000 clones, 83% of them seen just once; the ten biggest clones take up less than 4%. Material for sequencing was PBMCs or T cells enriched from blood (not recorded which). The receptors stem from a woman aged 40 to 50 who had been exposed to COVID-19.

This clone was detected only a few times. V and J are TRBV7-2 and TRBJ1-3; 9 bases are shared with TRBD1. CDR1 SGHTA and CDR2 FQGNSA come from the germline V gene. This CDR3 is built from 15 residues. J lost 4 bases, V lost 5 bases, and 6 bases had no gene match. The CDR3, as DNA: TGTGCCAGCAGCCCTTGGACAGGGGTCGGAAACACCATATATTTT. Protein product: CASSPWTGVGNTIYF.

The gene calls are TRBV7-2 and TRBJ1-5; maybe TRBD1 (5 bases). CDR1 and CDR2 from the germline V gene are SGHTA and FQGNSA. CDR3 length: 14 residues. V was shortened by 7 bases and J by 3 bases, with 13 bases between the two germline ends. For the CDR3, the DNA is TGTGCCAGCACGCGGGGGGGTTTCAATCAGCCCCAGCATTTT. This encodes CASTRGGFNQPQHF. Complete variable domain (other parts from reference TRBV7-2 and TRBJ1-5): GAGVSQSPSNKVTEKGKDVELRCDPISGHTALYWYRQSLGQGLEFLIYFQGNSAPDKSGLPSDRFSAERTGGSVSTLTIQRTQQEDSAVYLCASTRGGFNQPQHFGDGTRLSIL.

The DNA of the CDR3 is TGTGCCAGCAGCCAAGAGAACAGAGAGCTTACCGGGGAGCTGTTTTTT. It codes for CASSQENRELTGELFF. J is TRBJ2-2 and V is TRBV4-2; D unclear. From germline, CDR1 is LGHNA and CDR2 YNFKEQ. V dropped 0 bases and J dropped 5 bases, with 13 bases sitting between them. The CDR3 is 16 amino acids.

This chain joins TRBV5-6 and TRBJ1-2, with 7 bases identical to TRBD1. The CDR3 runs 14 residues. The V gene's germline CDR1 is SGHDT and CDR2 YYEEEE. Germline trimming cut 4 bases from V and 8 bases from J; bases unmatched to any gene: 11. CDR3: CASSPMTGRAGYTF. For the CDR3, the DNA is TGTGCCAGCAGCCCGATGACAGGGCGGGCCGGCTACACCTTC.

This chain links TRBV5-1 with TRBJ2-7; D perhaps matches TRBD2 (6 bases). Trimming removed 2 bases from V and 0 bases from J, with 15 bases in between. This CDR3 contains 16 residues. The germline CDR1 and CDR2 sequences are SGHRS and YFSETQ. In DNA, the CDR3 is TGCGCCAGCAGCTTTTATGGGGGGATGACCTCCTACGAGCAGTACTTC. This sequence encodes CASSFYGGMTSYEQYF.

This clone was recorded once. The CDR3 nucleotides are TGCGCCAGCAGCCAAGGGCCAAGCACCGGGGAGCTGTTTTTT. Translating gives CASSQGPSTGELFF. The V call is TRBV4-3, the J call TRBJ2-2; D unclear. Trimming removed 1 base at V and 4 bases at J, with 7 bases between. Germline CDR1 LGHNA, CDR2 YSLEER. The CDR3 is 14 amino acids.

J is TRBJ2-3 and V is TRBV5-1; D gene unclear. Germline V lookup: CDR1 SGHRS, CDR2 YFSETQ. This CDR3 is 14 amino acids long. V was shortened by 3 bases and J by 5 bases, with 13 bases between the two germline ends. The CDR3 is CASSYMTRRDTQYF. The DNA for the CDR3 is TGCGCCAGCAGCTACATGACACGTCGAGATACGCAGTATTTT. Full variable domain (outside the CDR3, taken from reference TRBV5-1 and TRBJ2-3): KAGVTQTPRYLIKTRGQQVTLSCSPISGHRSVSWYQQTPGQGLQFLFEYFSETQRNKGNFPGRFSGRQFSNSRSEMNVSTLELGDSALYLCASSYMTRRDTQYFGPGTRLTVL.

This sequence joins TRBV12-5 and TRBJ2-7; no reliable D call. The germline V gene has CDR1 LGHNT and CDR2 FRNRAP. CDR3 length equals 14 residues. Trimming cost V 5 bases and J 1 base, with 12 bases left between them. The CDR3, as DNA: TGTGCTAGTGGTCCACCGACACATTCCTACGAGCAGTACTTC. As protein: CASGPPTHSYEQYF.

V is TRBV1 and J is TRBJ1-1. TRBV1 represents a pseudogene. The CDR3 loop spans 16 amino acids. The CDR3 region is CTSSQDVLRLNTEAFF. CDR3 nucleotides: TGCACCAGCAGCCAAGATGTACTCCGTTTGAACACTGAAGCTTTCTTT.

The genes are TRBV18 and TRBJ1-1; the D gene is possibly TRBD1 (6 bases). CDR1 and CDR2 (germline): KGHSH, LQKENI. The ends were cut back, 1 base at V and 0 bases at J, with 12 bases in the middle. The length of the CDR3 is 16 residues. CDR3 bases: TGTGCCAGCTCACCACGAGGGGGGGAGCTGAACACTGAAGCTTTCTTT. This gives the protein CASSPRGGELNTEAFF.